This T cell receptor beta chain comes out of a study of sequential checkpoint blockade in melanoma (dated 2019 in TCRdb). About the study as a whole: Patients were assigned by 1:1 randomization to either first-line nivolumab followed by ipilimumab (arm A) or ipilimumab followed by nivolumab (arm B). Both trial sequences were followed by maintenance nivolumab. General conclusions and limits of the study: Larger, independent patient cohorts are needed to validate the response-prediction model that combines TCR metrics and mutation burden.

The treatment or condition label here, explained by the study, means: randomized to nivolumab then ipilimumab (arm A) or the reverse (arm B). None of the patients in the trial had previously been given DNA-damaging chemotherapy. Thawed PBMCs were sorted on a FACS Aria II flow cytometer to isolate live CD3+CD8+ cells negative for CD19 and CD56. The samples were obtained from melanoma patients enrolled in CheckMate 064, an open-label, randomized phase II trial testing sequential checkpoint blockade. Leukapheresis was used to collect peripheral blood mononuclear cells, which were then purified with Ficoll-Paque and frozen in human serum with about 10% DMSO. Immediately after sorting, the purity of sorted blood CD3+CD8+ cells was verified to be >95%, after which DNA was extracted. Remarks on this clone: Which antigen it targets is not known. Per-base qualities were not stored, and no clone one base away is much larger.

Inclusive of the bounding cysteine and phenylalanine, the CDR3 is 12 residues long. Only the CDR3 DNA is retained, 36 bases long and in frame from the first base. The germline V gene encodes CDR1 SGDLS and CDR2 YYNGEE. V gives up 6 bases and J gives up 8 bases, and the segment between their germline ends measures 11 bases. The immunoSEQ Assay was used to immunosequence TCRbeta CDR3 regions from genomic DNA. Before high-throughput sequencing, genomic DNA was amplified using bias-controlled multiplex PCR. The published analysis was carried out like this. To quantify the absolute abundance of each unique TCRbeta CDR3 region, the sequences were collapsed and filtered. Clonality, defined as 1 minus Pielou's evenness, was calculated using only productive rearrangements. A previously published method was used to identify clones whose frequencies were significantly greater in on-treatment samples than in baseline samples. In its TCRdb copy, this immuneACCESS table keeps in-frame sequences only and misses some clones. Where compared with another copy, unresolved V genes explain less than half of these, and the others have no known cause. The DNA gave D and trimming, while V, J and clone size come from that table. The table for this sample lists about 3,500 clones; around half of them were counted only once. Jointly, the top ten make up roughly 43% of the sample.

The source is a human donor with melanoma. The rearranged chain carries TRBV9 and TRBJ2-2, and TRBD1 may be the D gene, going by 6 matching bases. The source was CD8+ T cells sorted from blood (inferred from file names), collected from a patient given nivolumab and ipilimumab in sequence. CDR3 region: CASTSRGGELFF. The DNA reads TGTGCCAGCACCAGTAGGGGGGGGGAGCTGTTTTTT.